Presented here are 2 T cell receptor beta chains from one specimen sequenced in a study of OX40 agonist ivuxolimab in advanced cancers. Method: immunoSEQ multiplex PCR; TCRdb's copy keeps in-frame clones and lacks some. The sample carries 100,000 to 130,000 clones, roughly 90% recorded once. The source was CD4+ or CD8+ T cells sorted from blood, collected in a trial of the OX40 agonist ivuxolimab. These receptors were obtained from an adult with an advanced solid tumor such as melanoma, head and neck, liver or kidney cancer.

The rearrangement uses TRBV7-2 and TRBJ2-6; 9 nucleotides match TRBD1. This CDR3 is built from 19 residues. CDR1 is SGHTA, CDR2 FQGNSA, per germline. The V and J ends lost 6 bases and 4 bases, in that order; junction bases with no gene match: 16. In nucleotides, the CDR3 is TGTGCCAGCAGGGAAGGTTCCGGGACAGGGCTTTCCGGGGCCAACGTCCTGACTTTC. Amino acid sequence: CASREGSGTGLSGANVLTF.

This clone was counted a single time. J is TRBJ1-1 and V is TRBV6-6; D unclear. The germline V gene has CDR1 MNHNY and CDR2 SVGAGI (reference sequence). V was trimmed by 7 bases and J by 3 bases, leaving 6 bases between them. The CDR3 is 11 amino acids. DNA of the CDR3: TGTGCCAGCACGGGCGACACTGAAGCTTTCTTT. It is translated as CASTGDTEAFF.